This record looks at one T cell receptor beta chain sequence and its context. Antigen specificity is unknown. Other DNA sequences from this sample encode an identical CDR3 as well. V was shortened by 1 base and J by 1 base, with 8 bases between the two germline ends. The CDR3 extends over 14 amino acids. Germline loops: CDR1 LNHDA, CDR2 SQIVND (reference sequence). The entry originates in a study of shared clonotypes between healthy human individuals. TCRdb's table, derived via immunoSEQ multiplex PCR, lists solely in-frame clones and lacks some. This table holds over 800,000 clones, 90% to 95% found once. Study-wide points: Naive subsets generally had larger estimated richness than memory subsets.

Naive CD8 cells lacked CD45RO and underwent positive selection for CCR7, leaving out terminally differentiated effector memory CD45RA+ cells. Input material: naive CD8+ T cells sorted from blood. The V gene is TRBV19, the J gene TRBJ2-7; D gene uncertain. This sequence originates from a man aged 25-40 years in good health. CDR3 sequence: CASSIGQASYEQYF. The CDR3 nucleotides read TGTGCCAGTAGTATAGGGCAGGCGTCCTACGAGCAGTACTTC.